The 9 T cell receptor beta chains given below trace back to one sample, sequenced in a study of blood T cells in healthy people across ages. Through a sample-barcoded 5' primer and a J-beta primer mix, a second PCR was run for roughly 6 to 11 cycles. TCRdb re-derived calls from the 5' RACE reads in MiXCR, one entry per CDR3 protein. Among about 2 million distinct CDR3 sequences, roughly 49% were seen once, and the ten largest hold approximately 2.1%. The sample comprised blood. These receptors were obtained from a woman between 40 and 55 years old in good health.

The chain uses TRBV10-3 and TRBJ2-7; TRBD1 might be the D (5 bases). This CDR3 comprises 14 residues. The germline CDR1 and CDR2 sequences are ENHRY and SYGVKD. V lost 4 bases to trimming and J lost 0 bases, with 10 bases between them. This CDR3 is CAISVDSSSYEQYF. For the CDR3, the DNA is TGTGCCATCAGTGTTGACAGCAGCTCCTACGAGCAGTACTTC.

The chain carries TRBV7-2 and TRBJ2-7; TRBD2 matches 10 bases. CDR3 length equals 15 residues. With V trimmed by 5 bases and J by 3 bases, 7 bases remained unmatched. CDR1 SGHTA and CDR2 FQGNSA come from the germline V gene. The CDR3 loop is CASSVIAGGHYEQYF. DNA for the CDR3: TGTGCCAGCAGCGTCATAGCGGGGGGCCACTACGAGCAGTACTTC.

The chain uses TRBV28 and TRBJ1-1; D is ambiguous. Trimming took off 6 bases at V and 7 bases at J, with 9 bases between the two ends. The CDR3 contains 11 residues. Germline assignment: CDR1 MDHEN and CDR2 SYDVKM. CDR3 in amino acids: CASRQDGEAFF. CDR3 in DNA: TGTGCCAGCAGACAAGACGGTGAAGCTTTCTTT.

The chain employs TRBV6-6 and TRBJ2-3, with 11 bases fitting TRBD2. V lost 4 bases, J lost 3 bases, and 9 bases stayed unmatched. This CDR3 has 17 amino acids. Looked up from germline, CDR1 is MNHNY and CDR2 is SVGAGI (reference sequence). The CDR3 here is CASSFLSSGGNTDTQYF. The CDR3 DNA sequence: TGTGCCAGCAGTTTCCTCTCTAGCGGGGGGAATACAGATACGCAGTATTTT.

This clonotype showed up just a few times. The CDR3 protein is CASGGIGSLNEQFF. The CDR3 nucleotides read TGTGCCAGCGGGGGGATCGGCAGTCTCAATGAGCAGTTCTTC. This rearrangement joins TRBV25-1 to TRBJ2-1, with D perhaps TRBD2 (6 bases). Per the germline V gene, CDR1 is MGHDK and CDR2 is SYGVNS. Deletions cut 8 bases from V and 6 bases from J, with 17 bases between. The length of the CDR3 is 14 residues.

V is TRBV15 and J is TRBJ2-7; TRBD1 aligns across 9 bases. CDR3 length: 16 amino acids. Germline V gene lookup returns CDR1 LNHNV and CDR2 YYDKDF (reference sequence). J was trimmed by 2 bases and V by 5 bases; bases with no gene match: 10. Here the CDR3 DNA reads TGTGCCACCAGCGGAACAGGGGGCTTTGGTACCTACGAGCAGTACTTC. It yields the protein CATSGTGGFGTYEQYF.

This clonotype was picked up a small number of times. This chain connects TRBV10-3 to TRBJ2-7, with D perhaps matching TRBD2 (6 bases). The CDR3 sequence is 11 residues long. Germline V gene sequence: CDR1 ENHRY, CDR2 SYGVKD. V gave up 11 bases and J gave up 3 bases, with 11 bases separating them. As DNA, the CDR3 is TGTGCCGACCGGGGGATCTACGAGCAGTACTTC. It is translated as CADRGIYEQYF.

This rearrangement joins TRBV6-2 or TRBV6-3 to TRBJ2-7; possibly TRBD2 for D (5 bases). The V gene lost 6 bases and the J gene lost 12 bases, with 24 bases spanning the gap. The CDR3 has 14 amino acids. CDR1 is MNHEY, CDR2 SVGEGT, per germline. The CDR3 sequence: CASSPSGPREVRYF. The CDR3 DNA is TGTGCCAGCAGCCCCAGCGGTCCCCGGGAAGTACGGTACTTC.

This clonotype appeared a few times. The rearrangement links TRBV7-2 to TRBJ1-6, with D uncertain. With 2 bases removed from V and 0 bases from J, the gap between germline ends came to 8 bases. Per germline, CDR1 SGHTA and CDR2 FQGNSA. CDR3 length equals 16 residues. The CDR3 spells CASSLFTGSYNSPLHF. The CDR3 DNA reads as TGTGCCAGCAGCTTATTTACGGGCTCCTATAATTCACCCCTCCACTTT.